A selection of T cell receptor beta chains follows, all from one sample in a study of blood T cell repertoires in COVID-19. This table comes from immunoSEQ multiplex PCR, and its TCRdb copy is limited to in-frame clones, with some not included. The sample lists around 78,000 clones, roughly 88% occurring once. Sequenced sample: peripheral blood. The receptors derive from a man aged 50 to 60 with active COVID-19. The CDR3 runs from the conserved cysteine through the conserved F or W. A D gene is named only where the DNA matches it firmly. A row's size may be missing; if present it is once, few, many or a size class.

D gene: -; V gene: TRBV6-6; J gene: TRBJ1-2; clone size: once; CDR3 protein: CASSNRDSPWGYGYTF; CDR3 DNA: TGTGCCAGCAGTAACCGGGACTCCCCCTGGGGCTATGGCTACACCTTC
D gene: -; V gene: TRBV6-2/TRBV6-3; J gene: TRBJ2-1; clone size: -; CDR3 protein: CASTPLGGASYNEQFF; CDR3 DNA: TGTGCCAGCACCCCGCTGGGGGGAGCCTCCTACAATGAGCAGTTCTTC
D gene: -; V gene: TRBV5-1; J gene: TRBJ1-2; clone size: -; CDR3 protein: CASSFDSAAYTF; CDR3 DNA: TGCGCCAGCAGCTTTGATTCTGCGGCCTACACCTTC
D gene: TRBD2; V gene: TRBV24-1; J gene: TRBJ2-5; clone size: -; CDR3 protein: CATSDGTGLAGGFQETQYF; CDR3 DNA: TGTGCCACCAGTGATGGGACTGGACTAGCGGGGGGGTTTCAAGAGACCCAGTACTTC
D gene: TRBD1; V gene: TRBV5-4; J gene: TRBJ1-6; clone size: -; CDR3 protein: CASSGTGGAGQASYNSPLHF; CDR3 DNA: TGTGCCAGCAGCGGGACAGGGGGCGCGGGTCAAGCATCCTATAATTCACCCCTCCACTTT
D gene: TRBD1; V gene: TRBV24-1; J gene: TRBJ2-5; clone size: -; CDR3 protein: CATSDSTGGGQETQYF; CDR3 DNA: TGTGCCACCAGTGATTCGACAGGGGGCGGTCAAGAGACCCAGTACTTC
D gene: -; V gene: TRBV4-1; J gene: TRBJ2-1; clone size: once; CDR3 protein: CASSQAATQFNEQFF; CDR3 DNA: TGCGCCAGCAGCCAAGCTGCGACTCAATTCAATGAGCAGTTCTTC
D gene: -; V gene: TRBV5-1; J gene: TRBJ1-1; clone size: -; CDR3 protein: CASSLETGTEAFF; CDR3 DNA: TGCGCCAGCAGCTTGGAAACAGGGACTGAAGCTTTCTTT
D gene: -; V gene: TRBV14; J gene: TRBJ1-3; clone size: -; CDR3 protein: CASSQESGDGNTIYF; CDR3 DNA: TGTGCCAGCAGCCAAGAATCGGGGGACGGAAACACCATATATTTT
D gene: -; V gene: TRBV9; J gene: TRBJ1-6; clone size: few; CDR3 protein: CASSALNSPLHF; CDR3 DNA: TGTGCCAGCAGCGCCCTTAATTCACCCCTCCACTTT
D gene: TRBD2; V gene: TRBV5-1; J gene: TRBJ2-5; clone size: -; CDR3 protein: CASSAGGVETQYF; CDR3 DNA: TGCGCCAGCAGCGCGGGGGGGGTAGAGACCCAGTACTTC
D gene: -; V gene: TRBV27; J gene: TRBJ2-7; clone size: -; CDR3 protein: CASSLGNPWAPYEQYF; CDR3 DNA: TGTGCCAGCAGTTTGGGTAACCCGTGGGCCCCCTACGAGCAGTACTTC
D gene: -; V gene: TRBV6-5; J gene: TRBJ2-1; clone size: -; CDR3 protein: CASSRSGTPYNEQFF; CDR3 DNA: TGTGCCAGCAGTCGGAGCGGGACACCCTACAATGAGCAGTTCTTC
D gene: -; V gene: TRBV19; J gene: TRBJ2-1; clone size: few; CDR3 protein: CASSYATGYNEQFF; CDR3 DNA: TGTGCCAGTAGCTACGCGACGGGGTACAATGAGCAGTTCTTC
D gene: -; V gene: TRBV12-3/TRBV12-4; J gene: TRBJ1-2; clone size: once; CDR3 protein: CASSLGLGYTF; CDR3 DNA: TGTGCCAGCAGTTTAGGTCTTGGCTACACCTTC
D gene: -; V gene: TRBV20-1; J gene: TRBJ2-3; clone size: -; CDR3 protein: CSASVASTDTQYF; CDR3 DNA: TGCAGTGCTAGTGTGGCAAGCACAGATACGCAGTATTTT
D gene: TRBD1; V gene: TRBV6-5; J gene: TRBJ1-1; clone size: -; CDR3 protein: CASSLDRVTEAFF; CDR3 DNA: TGTGCCAGCAGTTTGGACAGGGTCACTGAAGCTTTCTTT
D gene: -; V gene: TRBV30; J gene: TRBJ1-5; clone size: -; CDR3 protein: CAWRGGASNQPQHF; CDR3 DNA: TGTGCCTGGAGAGGGGGGGCTAGCAATCAGCCCCAGCATTTT
D gene: TRBD1; V gene: TRBV5-7; J gene: TRBJ1-3; clone size: -; CDR3 protein: CASSPGQGSAGNTIYF; CDR3 DNA: TGTGCCAGCAGCCCGGGACAGGGAAGTGCGGGAAACACCATATATTTT
D gene: TRBD1; V gene: TRBV4-2; J gene: TRBJ2-7; clone size: -; CDR3 protein: CASSKDRVDEQYF; CDR3 DNA: TGTGCCAGCAGCAAGGACAGGGTCGACGAGCAGTACTTC
D gene: TRBD2; V gene: TRBV4-1; J gene: TRBJ2-3; clone size: -; CDR3 protein: CASSQDLAGVRRSTDTQYF; CDR3 DNA: TGCGCCAGCAGCCAAGATCTAGCGGGAGTGAGACGGAGCACAGATACGCAGTATTTT
D gene: TRBD2; V gene: TRBV5-1; J gene: TRBJ2-3; clone size: few; CDR3 protein: CASSLVGGLAGDTQYF; CDR3 DNA: TGCGCCAGCAGCTTGGTCGGGGGACTAGCGGGGGATACGCAGTATTTT
D gene: -; V gene: TRBV7-9; J gene: TRBJ2-7; clone size: once; CDR3 protein: CASSLDGASDEQYF; CDR3 DNA: TGTGCCAGCAGCTTGGATGGAGCTAGCGACGAGCAGTACTTC
D gene: -; V gene: TRBV28; J gene: TRBJ1-6; clone size: -; CDR3 protein: CASSARNSPLHF; CDR3 DNA: TGTGCCAGCAGTGCGAGAAATTCACCCCTCCACTTT
D gene: -; V gene: TRBV19; J gene: TRBJ1-1; clone size: -; CDR3 protein: CASSMGGVGNTEAFF; CDR3 DNA: TGTGCCAGTAGTATGGGAGGGGTAGGGAACACTGAAGCTTTCTTT
D gene: -; V gene: TRBV7-2; J gene: TRBJ2-1; clone size: -; CDR3 protein: CASSLAPGDEQFF; CDR3 DNA: TGTGCCAGCAGCTTAGCGCCAGGGGATGAGCAGTTCTTC
D gene: TRBD2; V gene: TRBV7-3; J gene: TRBJ2-5; clone size: -; CDR3 protein: CASSVGTSGETQYF; CDR3 DNA: TGTGCCAGCAGCGTCGGGACTAGCGGAGAGACCCAGTACTTC
D gene: -; V gene: TRBV7-2; J gene: TRBJ1-5; clone size: -; CDR3 protein: CASSPDFGNQPQHF; CDR3 DNA: TGTGCCAGCAGCCCGGACTTCGGAAATCAGCCCCAGCATTTT
D gene: TRBD2; V gene: TRBV15; J gene: TRBJ2-3; clone size: once; CDR3 protein: CATSRDASGLAGGLPFTDTQYF; CDR3 DNA: TGTGCCACCAGCAGAGATGCATCAGGGCTAGCGGGAGGACTCCCCTTCACAGATACGCAGTATTTT